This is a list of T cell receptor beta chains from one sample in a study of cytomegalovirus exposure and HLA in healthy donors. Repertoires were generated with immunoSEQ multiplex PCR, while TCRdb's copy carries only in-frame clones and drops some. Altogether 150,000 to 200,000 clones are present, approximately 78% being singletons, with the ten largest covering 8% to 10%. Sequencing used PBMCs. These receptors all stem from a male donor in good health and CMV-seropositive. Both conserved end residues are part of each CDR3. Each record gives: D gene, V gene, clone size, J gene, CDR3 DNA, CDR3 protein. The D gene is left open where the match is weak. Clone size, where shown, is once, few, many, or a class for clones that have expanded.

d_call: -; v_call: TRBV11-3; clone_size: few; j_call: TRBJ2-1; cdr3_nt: TGTGCCAGCAGCTTAGATCGAGTAAATGAGCAGTTCTTC; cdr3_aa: CASSLDRVNEQFF
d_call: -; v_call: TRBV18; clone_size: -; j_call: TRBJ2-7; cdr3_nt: TGTGCCAGCTCTCCAGTCAGGGAAATAACCTACGAGCAGTACTTC; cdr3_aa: CASSPVREITYEQYF
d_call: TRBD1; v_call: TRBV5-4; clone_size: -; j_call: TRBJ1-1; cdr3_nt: TGTGCCAGCAGCCCCCAAGTACAGGGGACGGGGAACACTGAAGCTTTCTTT; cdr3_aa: CASSPQVQGTGNTEAFF
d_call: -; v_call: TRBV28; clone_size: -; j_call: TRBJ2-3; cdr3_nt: TGTGCCAGCAGTAGAGCCCCTAGCCCAGATACGCAGTATTTT; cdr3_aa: CASSRAPSPDTQYF
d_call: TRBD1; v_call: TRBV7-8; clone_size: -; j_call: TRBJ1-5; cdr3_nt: TGTGCCAGCTCCAGGACAGGGAACAGCAATCAGCCCCAGCATTTT; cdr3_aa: CASSRTGNSNQPQHF
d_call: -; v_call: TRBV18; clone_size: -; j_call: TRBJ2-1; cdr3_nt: TGTGCCAGCTCACCAGGAACTAGAAACAATGAGCAGTTCTTC; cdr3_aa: CASSPGTRNNEQFF
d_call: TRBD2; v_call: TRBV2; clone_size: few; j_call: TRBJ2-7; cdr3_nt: TGTGCCAGCAGGGAAACTAGCGTCTACGAGCAGTACTTC; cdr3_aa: CASRETSVYEQYF
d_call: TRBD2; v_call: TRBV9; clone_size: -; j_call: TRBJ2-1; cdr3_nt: TGTGCCAGCAGCGCCGGGACTAGAACCTACAATGAGCAGTTCTTC; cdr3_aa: CASSAGTRTYNEQFF
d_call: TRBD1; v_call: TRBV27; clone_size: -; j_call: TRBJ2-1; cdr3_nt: TGTGCCAGCAGTTCCTCCTACAGGGGTGAGCAGTTCTTC; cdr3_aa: CASSSSYRGEQFF
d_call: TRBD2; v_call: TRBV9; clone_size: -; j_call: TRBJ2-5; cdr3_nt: TGTGCCAGCTCCTGGGAGGGGCTAACCCAAGAGACCCAGTACTTC; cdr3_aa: CASSWEGLTQETQYF
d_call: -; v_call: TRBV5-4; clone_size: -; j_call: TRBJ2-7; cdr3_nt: TGTGCCAGCAGCTTGGAGTGGTCGGACGAGCAGTACTTC; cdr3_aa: CASSLEWSDEQYF